Below are 21 T cell receptor beta chains sequenced from a single sample in a study of metastatic and nonmetastatic thyroid tumors. TCRdb ran MiXCR on the PCR reads. The data hold fewer than 100,000 clones, with under 15% observed a single time. Patients underwent thyroid surgery, and none had received any treatment before it. The sequencing sample was made of blood. These receptors all stem from a female donor with papillary thyroid cancer or a benign thyroid nodule (not recorded which). Some clones in this sample may be carry-over from other donors' samples.

The sample holds a few counts of this clone. This chain uses TRBV7-2 with TRBJ2-5; D may correspond to TRBD1 or TRBD2 (6 bases each). The germline V and J ends were trimmed by 3 bases and 3 bases, with 11 bases remaining between them. The germline V gene encodes CDR1 SGHTA and CDR2 FQGNSA. The CDR3 sequence is 14 residues long. The CDR3 sequence: CASSFGGGEETQYF. DNA for the CDR3: TGTGCCAGCAGCTTCGGAGGGGGAGAAGAGACCCAGTACTTC.

This clone was observed at least ten times. The identical CDR3 is also encoded by other nucleotide sequences in the sample. The genes are TRBV9 and TRBJ1-3; tentative D call: TRBD1 (5 bases). The ends were cut back, 1 base at V and 3 bases at J, with 20 bases in the middle. The CDR3 extends over 18 amino acids. Germline lookup yields CDR1 SGDLS and CDR2 YYNGEE. CDR3 in DNA: TGTGCCAGCAGCGTATCGTCCGGAACCCCAGGGATTGGAAACACCATATATTTT. This codes for CASSVSSGTPGIGNTIYF.

This clone was seen only a few times. This sequence may be a read error, since a much larger clone differs from it by one base. The rearrangement uses TRBV5-1 and TRBJ1-3; 9 bases match TRBD1. Looked up from germline, CDR1 is SGHRS and CDR2 is YFSETQ. The J segment lost 7 bases and the V segment lost 0 bases, leaving 5 bases of the junction unmatched. The CDR3 is made up of 15 amino acids. For the CDR3, the DNA is TGCGCCAGCAGCTTGGAATGGGGACAGGGCAACACCATATATTTT. Translating it yields CASSLEWGQGNTIYF. The full variable domain, completed using reference TRBV5-1 and TRBJ1-3, is KAGVTQTPRYLIKTRGQQVTLSCSPISGHRSVSWYQQTPGQGLQFLFEYFSETQRNKGNFPGRFSGRQFSNSRSEMNVSTLELGDSALYLCASSLEWGQGNTIYFGEGSWLTVV.

This clone was seen repeatedly, ten times or more. The rearrangement joins TRBV15 to TRBJ1-3; the D gene is possibly TRBD1 (6 bases). The CDR3 is made up of 16 amino acids. The germline CDR1 and CDR2 sequences are LNHNV and YYDKDF (reference sequence). Trimming cost V 3 bases and J 3 bases, with 15 bases left between them. The CDR3 DNA sequence: TGTGCCACCAGCAGCCTGACCCGGGACATTGGAAACACCATATATTTT. This sequence encodes CATSSLTRDIGNTIYF.

This clone was seen at least ten times. The chain is built from TRBV7-9 and TRBJ2-1, with D perhaps assigned TRBD1 or TRBD2 (5 bases each). The ends were cut back, 6 bases at V and 0 bases at J, with 24 bases in the middle. The CDR3 contains 19 residues. The germline CDR1 and CDR2 sequences are SEHNR and FQNEAQ (reference sequence). The CDR3 bases are TGTGCCAGCAGACCCGGGGCCCGGGGTAGGGCCAGCTCCTACAATGAGCAGTTCTTC. Amino acid sequence: CASRPGARGRASSYNEQFF.

In this sample, this clone turned up many times. The genes are TRBV27 and TRBJ2-2, with unresolved D. This CDR3 region has 12 residues. Germline CDR1 is MNHEY and CDR2 is SMNVEV (reference sequence). Trimming shortened V by 6 bases and J by 6 bases, and 8 bases separated the two germline ends. The CDR3 here is CASRRNAGELFF. The CDR3 bases are TGTGCCAGCAGACGGAATGCCGGGGAGCTGTTTTTT.

This clone is labeled medium-sized. Other DNA sequences within the sample encode an identical CDR3. This rearrangement joins TRBV6-5 to TRBJ1-5; D is uncertain. V lost 2 bases, J lost 2 bases, and 4 bases lay in between. The CDR3 loop spans 13 amino acids. Germline V CDR1 and CDR2: MNHEY, SVGAGI. The CDR3 spells CASSYRGNQPQHF. CDR3 sequence (DNA): TGTGCCAGCAGTTACAGGGGCAATCAGCCCCAGCATTTT.

This clone was seen many times. V gene TRBV18 combines with J gene TRBJ1-1; D is ambiguous. The CDR3 covers 13 residues. V dropped 6 bases and J dropped 5 bases, with 13 bases sitting between them. Germline CDR1 KGHSH, CDR2 LQKENI. CDR3 bases: TGTGCCAGCTCGCCCAACTCGGTAACTGAAGCTTTCTTT. It encodes CASSPNSVTEAFF.

The chain recombines TRBV2 with TRBJ2-6; 8 bases are shared with TRBD1. This CDR3 contains 16 residues. Trimming removed 5 bases from V and 2 bases from J; junction bases left unmatched: 5. Germline CDR1 reads SNHLY; CDR2 reads FYNNEI. The CDR3 is CASSWDRSAGANVLTF. The CDR3 DNA reads as TGTGCCAGCAGTTGGGACAGGAGCGCTGGGGCCAACGTCCTGACTTTC.

This clone is medium-sized (0.01 to 0.1%) within its sample. The chain carries TRBV19 and TRBJ1-5; no firm D call. Trimming removed 3 bases from V and 6 bases from J, with 6 bases in between. Germline V CDR1 and CDR2: LNHDA, SQIVND (reference sequence). The CDR3 consists of 12 residues. The DNA for the CDR3 is TGTGCCAGTAGTATTTTGAGTCAGCCCCAGCATTTT. Translation gives CASSILSQPQHF.

At least ten counts were recorded for this clone. This rearrangement joins TRBV27 to TRBJ1-4, with D possibly matching TRBD1 (5 bases). Germline CDR1 reads MNHEY; CDR2 reads SMNVEV (reference sequence). V was shortened by 6 bases and J by 8 bases, with 22 bases between the two germline ends. The CDR3 runs to 16 residues. CDR3 sequence: CASSRPSPRGLEKLFF. CDR3 DNA: TGTGCCAGCAGCCGCCCTTCACCCCGGGGCCTGGAAAAACTGTTTTTT.

This clone was counted ten times or more. The genes are TRBV20-1 and TRBJ2-1; 12 positions match TRBD2. Germline trimming cut 4 bases from V and 1 base from J; bases unmatched to any gene: 11. The V gene's germline CDR1 is DFQATT and CDR2 SNEGSKA (reference sequence). This CDR3 is built from 18 residues. The CDR3 spells CSATTGLAGYGSYNEQFF. CDR3 bases: TGCAGTGCTACTACGGGACTAGCGGGTTATGGGTCCTACAATGAGCAGTTCTTC.

This clone showed up many times. This sample also contains other DNA sequences that code for the same CDR3. The chain is built from TRBV4-2 and TRBJ1-1; maybe TRBD1 (6 bases). Trimming pared 8 bases from V and 6 bases from J, leaving 16 bases between. The germline CDR1 and CDR2 sequences are LGHNA and YNFKEQ. The CDR3 spans 13 residues. CDR3 amino acids: CASRFYQGSEAFF. DNA of the CDR3: TGTGCCAGCCGCTTTTACCAGGGGTCTGAAGCTTTCTTT.

The table lists this clone with a few counts. Just one base apart from a much larger clone, this may be a read error. This sequence joins TRBV19 and TRBJ2-5; no clear D. The CDR3 loop spans 14 amino acids. The germline CDR1 and CDR2 sequences are LNHDA and SQIVND (reference sequence). CDR3 DNA: TGTGCCAGTAGTATAGATCTTGGTCAAGAGACCCATTACTTC. Translating it yields CASSIDLGQETHYF.

This clone was seen at least ten times. The chain is built from TRBV2 and TRBJ2-7; no clear D gene. From germline, CDR1 is SNHLY and CDR2 FYNNEI. The V and J ends lost 7 bases and 0 bases respectively, with 16 bases between them. The length of the CDR3 is 15 residues. CDR3 loop: CASKPTLDDSYEQYF. The CDR3 nucleotides read TGTGCCAGCAAGCCCACCCTAGACGACTCCTACGAGCAGTACTTC. Supplemented by reference TRBV2 and TRBJ2-7, the full variable domain reads EPEVTQTPSHQVTQMGQEVILRCVPISNHLYFYWYRQILGQKVEFLVSFYNNEISEKSEIFDDQFSVERPDGSNFTLKIRSTKLEDSAMYFCASKPTLDDSYEQYFGPGTRLTVT.

This clone occurred many times. The chain recombines TRBV19 with TRBJ2-7, with a weak D call TRBD1 (6 bases). Germline V gene lookup returns CDR1 LNHDA and CDR2 SQIVND (reference sequence). The V end was cut by 9 bases, the J end by 2 bases, with 17 bases between. CDR3 size: 14 residues. CDR3 residues: CASSRRTDTYEQYF. The CDR3 coding sequence is TGTGCCAGCTCTCGGAGGACAGACACCTACGAGCAGTACTTC.

This clone is labeled medium-sized. The CDR3, as DNA: TGTGCCAGCAGCGCCCCGGGACAGCCACAAAGGAGCTCCTACGAGCAGTACTTC. Protein sequence: CASSAPGQPQRSSYEQYF. This chain links TRBV25-1 with TRBJ2-7, with 7 nucleotides matching TRBD1. CDR1 is MGHDK and CDR2 is SYGVNS in the germline V gene. J was trimmed by 0 bases and V by 6 bases; bases with no gene match: 17. This CDR3 comprises 18 residues.

This clone came up many times. For the CDR3, the DNA is TGTGCCAGCAGTTTCGGACGCGCCCAGGCCCAGCATTTT. Translating gives CASSFGRAQAQHF. This chain uses TRBV12-3 or TRBV12-4 with TRBJ1-5; D call uncertain. V was shortened by 3 bases and J by 11 bases, with 14 bases between the two germline ends. The CDR3 is 13 residues long.

This clone was detected only a few times. This chain joins TRBV18 and TRBJ2-5; D is perhaps TRBD1 (5 bases). V was pared by 3 bases and J by 3 bases, with 14 bases between. Germline V gives CDR1 KGHSH, CDR2 LQKENI. The CDR3 runs to 15 residues. In DNA, the CDR3 is TGTGCCAGCTCACCGTACTTTGGCAGGGAAGAGACCCAGTACTTC. Translating it yields CASSPYFGREETQYF.

This clone was recorded many times. In nucleotides, the CDR3 is TGTGCCAGCAGCCAAGATCCGACAGGGGTCGCACCCCTCCACTTT. Its translation is CASSQDPTGVAPLHF. The chain recombines TRBV14 with TRBJ1-6; 8 bases match TRBD1. The germline CDR1 and CDR2 sequences are SGHDN and FVKESK. The CDR3 totals 15 residues. V lost 0 bases and J lost 11; bases outside the gene matches: 6.

This clone was observed many times. The CDR3 reads CASSLDGAFETQYF. CDR3 in DNA: TGCGCCAGCAGCTTGGATGGTGCGTTCGAGACCCAGTACTTC. The chain is built from TRBV5-1 and TRBJ2-5; D gene unclear. Germline CDR1 SGHRS, CDR2 YFSETQ. The CDR3 is 14 residues long. With 0 bases removed from V and 5 bases from J, the gap between germline ends came to 11 bases.